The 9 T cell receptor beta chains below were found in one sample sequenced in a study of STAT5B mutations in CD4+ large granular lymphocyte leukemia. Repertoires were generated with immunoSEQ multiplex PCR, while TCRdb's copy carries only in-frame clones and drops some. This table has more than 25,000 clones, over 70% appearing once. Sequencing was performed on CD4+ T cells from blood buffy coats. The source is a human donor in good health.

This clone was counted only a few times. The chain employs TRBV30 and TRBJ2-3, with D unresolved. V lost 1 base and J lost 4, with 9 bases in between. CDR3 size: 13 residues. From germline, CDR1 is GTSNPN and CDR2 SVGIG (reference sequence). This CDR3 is CAWSGWTPDTQYF. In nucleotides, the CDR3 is TGTGCCTGGAGTGGATGGACGCCAGATACGCAGTATTTT. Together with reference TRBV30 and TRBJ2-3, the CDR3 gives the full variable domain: SQTIHQWPATLVQPVGSPLSLECTVEGTSNPNLYWYRQAAGRGLQLLFYSVGIGQISSEVPQNLSASRPQDRQFILSSKKLLLSDSGFYLCAWSGWTPDTQYFGPGTRLTVL.

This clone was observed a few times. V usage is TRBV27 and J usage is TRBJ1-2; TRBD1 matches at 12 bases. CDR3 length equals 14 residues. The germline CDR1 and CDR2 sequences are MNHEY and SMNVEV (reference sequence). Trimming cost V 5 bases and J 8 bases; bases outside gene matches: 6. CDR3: CASSHRDRGRGYTF. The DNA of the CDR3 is TGTGCCAGCAGTCACCGGGACAGGGGGCGAGGCTACACCTTC.

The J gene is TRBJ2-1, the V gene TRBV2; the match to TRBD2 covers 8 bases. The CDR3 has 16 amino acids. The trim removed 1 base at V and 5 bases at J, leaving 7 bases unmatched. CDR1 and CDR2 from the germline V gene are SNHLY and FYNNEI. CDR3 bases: TGTGCCAGCAGTGAAGGTATCGGGGGGGGTAACAATGAGCAGTTCTTC. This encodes CASSEGIGGGNNEQFF.

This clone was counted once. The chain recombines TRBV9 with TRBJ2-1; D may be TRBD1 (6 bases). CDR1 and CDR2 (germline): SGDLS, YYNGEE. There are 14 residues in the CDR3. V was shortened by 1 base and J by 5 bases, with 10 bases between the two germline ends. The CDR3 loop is CASSVMGADNEQFF. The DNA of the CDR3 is TGTGCCAGCAGCGTAATGGGGGCCGACAATGAGCAGTTCTTC.

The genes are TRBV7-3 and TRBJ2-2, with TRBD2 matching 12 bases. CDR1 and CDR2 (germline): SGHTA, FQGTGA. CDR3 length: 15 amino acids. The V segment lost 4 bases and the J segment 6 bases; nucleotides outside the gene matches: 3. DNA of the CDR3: TGTGCCAGCAGCTCTAGCGGGGGGGCCTCCGGGGAGCTGTTTTTT. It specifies CASSSSGGASGELFF.

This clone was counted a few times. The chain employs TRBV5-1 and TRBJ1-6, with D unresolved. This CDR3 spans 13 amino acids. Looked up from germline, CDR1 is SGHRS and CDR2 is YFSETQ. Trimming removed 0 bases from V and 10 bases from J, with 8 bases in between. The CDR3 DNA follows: TGCGCCAGCAGCTTGGCGGCAGGATCACCCCTCCACTTT. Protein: CASSLAAGSPLHF.

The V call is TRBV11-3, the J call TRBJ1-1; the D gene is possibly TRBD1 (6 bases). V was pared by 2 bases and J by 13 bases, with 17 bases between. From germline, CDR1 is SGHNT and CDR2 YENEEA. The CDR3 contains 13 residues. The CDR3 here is CASSLPQGPWVFF. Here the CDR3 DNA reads TGTGCCAGCAGCTTACCGCAGGGGCCGTGGGTTTTCTTT.

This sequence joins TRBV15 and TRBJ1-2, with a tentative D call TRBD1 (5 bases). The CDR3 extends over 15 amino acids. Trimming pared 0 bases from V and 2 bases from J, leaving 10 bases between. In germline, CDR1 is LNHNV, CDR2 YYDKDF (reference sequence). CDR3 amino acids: CATSRDPGGNYGYTF. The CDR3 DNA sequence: TGTGCCACCAGCAGAGATCCGGGGGGAAACTATGGCTACACCTTC.

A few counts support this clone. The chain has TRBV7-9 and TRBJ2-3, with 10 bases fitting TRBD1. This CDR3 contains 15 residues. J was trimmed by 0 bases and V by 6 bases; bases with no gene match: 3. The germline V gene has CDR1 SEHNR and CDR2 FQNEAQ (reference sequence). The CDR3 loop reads CASRPTGGSTDTQYF. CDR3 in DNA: TGTGCCAGCAGACCGACAGGGGGCAGCACAGATACGCAGTATTTT.